Listed below are T cell receptor beta chains from one sample, sequenced in a study of T-cell reconstitution after alpha-beta-depleted transplantation in children. TCRdb re-derived calls from the PCR reads in MiXCR, one entry per CDR3 protein. The sample lists almost 250,000 distinct CDR3 sequences, about 23% occurring once. The specimen was PBMCs, collected before TCRalphabeta/CD19-depleted stem cell transplant. These receptors came from a girl aged 2 to 9 with Fanconi anemia, due to receive a stem cell transplant. CDR3s include the opening cysteine and the closing phenylalanine or tryptophan. D genes are given only for firm matches. Clone size is stated in some rows and not others, as once, few, many or a class when expanded.

v_gene: TRBV28
d_gene: NA
abundance: NA
j_gene: TRBJ2-3
CDR3nt: TGTGCCAGCAGTTTCTCAGGGGCAGATACGCAGTATTTT
CDR3aa: CASSFSGADTQYF

v_gene: TRBV20-1
d_gene: NA
abundance: once
j_gene: TRBJ2-5
CDR3nt: TGCAGTGCCCAGAGAGAGGAACGGAACCAAGAGACCCAGTACTTC
CDR3aa: CSAQREERNQETQYF

v_gene: TRBV10-3
d_gene: TRBD2
abundance: many
j_gene: TRBJ2-7
CDR3nt: TGTGCCATCAGCGCGACTAAGACTAGCGGGGGAGTCGAGCAGTACTTC
CDR3aa: CAISATKTSGGVEQYF

v_gene: TRBV20-1
d_gene: NA
abundance: NA
j_gene: TRBJ2-1
CDR3nt: TGCAGTGCTAGAAGGTCTGCCGACAATGAGCAGTTCTTC
CDR3aa: CSARRSADNEQFF

v_gene: TRBV5-1
d_gene: NA
abundance: NA
j_gene: TRBJ2-1
CDR3nt: TGCGCCAGCAGCTTGGTCGCACCCGTTTCCTACAATGAGCAGTTCTTC
CDR3aa: CASSLVAPVSYNEQFF

v_gene: TRBV7-6
d_gene: TRBD1
abundance: NA
j_gene: TRBJ2-7
CDR3nt: TGTGCCAGCAGCTTAGCTCCGGGACAGGTCTACGAGCAGTACTTC
CDR3aa: CASSLAPGQVYEQYF

v_gene: TRBV4-2
d_gene: NA
abundance: NA
j_gene: TRBJ2-1
CDR3nt: TGTGCCAGCAGCCAGCGGACGGACTCCTACAATGAGCAGTTCTTC
CDR3aa: CASSQRTDSYNEQFF

v_gene: TRBV7-2
d_gene: NA
abundance: few
j_gene: TRBJ2-7
CDR3nt: TGTGCCAGCAGCTTGTCGGGTGTCGAGCAGTACTTC
CDR3aa: CASSLSGVEQYF

v_gene: TRBV29-1
d_gene: NA
abundance: many
j_gene: TRBJ2-2
CDR3nt: TGCAGCGTTGCAAGGAGGGGCGGGGAGCTGTTTTTT
CDR3aa: CSVARRGGELFF

v_gene: TRBV5-1
d_gene: TRBD1
abundance: NA
j_gene: TRBJ2-5
CDR3nt: TGCGCCAGCAGCTTGTTAACAGGGGCGAAGGAGACCCAGTACTTC
CDR3aa: CASSLLTGAKETQYF

v_gene: TRBV7-2
d_gene: NA
abundance: few
j_gene: TRBJ1-1
CDR3nt: TGTGCCAGCAGCTTAGGGGGTGGGGTGAACACTGAAGCTTTCTTT
CDR3aa: CASSLGGGVNTEAFF

v_gene: TRBV20-1
d_gene: NA
abundance: many
j_gene: TRBJ2-1
CDR3nt: TGCAGTGCTAGAGCTTCCTTTAGGAGCGATGAGCAGTTCTTC
CDR3aa: CSARASFRSDEQFF

v_gene: TRBV23-1
d_gene: TRBD1
abundance: NA
j_gene: TRBJ1-2
CDR3nt: TGCGCCAGTTACAGGGGGCAATCTACTATTTATGGCTACACCTTC
CDR3aa: CASYRGQSTIYGYTF

v_gene: TRBV12-5
d_gene: NA
abundance: few
j_gene: TRBJ2-3
CDR3nt: TGTGCTAGTGGTTTGGACAGCACAGATACGCAGTATTTT
CDR3aa: CASGLDSTDTQYF

v_gene: TRBV10-2
d_gene: NA
abundance: few
j_gene: TRBJ2-7
CDR3nt: TGCGCCAGCCGGGCCACCCAATACGAGCAGTACTTC
CDR3aa: CASRATQYEQYF

v_gene: TRBV5-1
d_gene: TRBD1
abundance: NA
j_gene: TRBJ1-5
CDR3nt: TGCGCCAGCAGCTGGGGGACAGCTAGCAATCAGCCCCAGCATTTT
CDR3aa: CASSWGTASNQPQHF

v_gene: TRBV7-6
d_gene: NA
abundance: few
j_gene: TRBJ1-3
CDR3nt: TGTGCCAGCAGCTTCGGAAACACCATATATTTT
CDR3aa: CASSFGNTIYF

v_gene: TRBV29-1
d_gene: NA
abundance: NA
j_gene: TRBJ1-2
CDR3nt: TGCAGCGGGTGGGACATACTCTATGGCTACACCTTC
CDR3aa: CSGWDILYGYTF

v_gene: TRBV6-5
d_gene: NA
abundance: NA
j_gene: TRBJ1-1
CDR3nt: TGTGCCAGCAGTTACCCGACAGGGAACACTGAAGCTTTCTTT
CDR3aa: CASSYPTGNTEAFF

v_gene: TRBV28
d_gene: NA
abundance: few
j_gene: TRBJ2-2
CDR3nt: TGTGCCAGCAGTACCAACACCGGGGAGCTGTTTTTT
CDR3aa: CASSTNTGELFF

v_gene: TRBV29-1
d_gene: TRBD1
abundance: NA
j_gene: TRBJ1-2
CDR3nt: TGCAGCGTTGGTCCGGGACAGGAGAACTATGGCTACACCTTC
CDR3aa: CSVGPGQENYGYTF

v_gene: TRBV10-3
d_gene: NA
abundance: many
j_gene: TRBJ1-5
CDR3nt: TGTGCCATCAGTGAGTCGGTGGACAAAAATCAGCCCCAGCATTTT
CDR3aa: CAISESVDKNQPQHF

v_gene: TRBV5-1
d_gene: NA
abundance: NA
j_gene: TRBJ2-7
CDR3nt: TGCGCCAGCAGCGGGCTGACAAGGGCCTACGAGCAGTACTTC
CDR3aa: CASSGLTRAYEQYF

v_gene: TRBV20-1
d_gene: TRBD2
abundance: NA
j_gene: TRBJ2-1
CDR3nt: TGCAGTGCTAGAGATACGGCTAGCGGGAACAATGAGCAGTTCTTC
CDR3aa: CSARDTASGNNEQFF

v_gene: TRBV10-3
d_gene: TRBD2
abundance: few
j_gene: TRBJ2-1
CDR3nt: TGTGCCATCAGTGAGTCGACCCGTAGGACTAGCAGCAATGAGCAGTTCTTC
CDR3aa: CAISESTRRTSSNEQFF

v_gene: TRBV4-2
d_gene: TRBD2
abundance: many
j_gene: TRBJ2-3
CDR3nt: TGTGCCAGCAGCCAGGCGGGACTAGCGGGGGGGAGGCGCACAGATACGCAGTATTTT
CDR3aa: CASSQAGLAGGRRTDTQYF

v_gene: TRBV29-1
d_gene: NA
abundance: few
j_gene: TRBJ2-1
CDR3nt: TGCAGCGCGGGACTCGGTAATGAGCAGTTCTTC
CDR3aa: CSAGLGNEQFF

v_gene: TRBV20-1
d_gene: NA
abundance: few
j_gene: TRBJ2-1
CDR3nt: TGCAGTGCTAGTAAGTTTAATGAGCAGTTCTTC
CDR3aa: CSASKFNEQFF

v_gene: TRBV20-1
d_gene: TRBD1
abundance: NA
j_gene: TRBJ2-3
CDR3nt: TGCAGTGCTACCGAGGGGGCAGGGGGCTCAGATACGCAGTATTTT
CDR3aa: CSATEGAGGSDTQYF

v_gene: TRBV20-1
d_gene: NA
abundance: NA
j_gene: TRBJ1-1
CDR3nt: TGCAGTGCTGGGATAGGGAACACTGAAGCTTTCTTT
CDR3aa: CSAGIGNTEAFF

v_gene: TRBV30
d_gene: TRBD2
abundance: NA
j_gene: TRBJ2-2
CDR3nt: TGTGCCTGGAGCGGGAGGGACACCGGGGAGCTGTTTTTT
CDR3aa: CAWSGRDTGELFF

v_gene: TRBV20-1
d_gene: TRBD1
abundance: few
j_gene: TRBJ1-2
CDR3nt: TGCAGTTCTTACCGGGACAGGTTCTATGGCTACACCTTC
CDR3aa: CSSYRDRFYGYTF

v_gene: TRBV20-1
d_gene: TRBD2
abundance: many
j_gene: TRBJ2-3
CDR3nt: TGCAGTGCTAGAGACCCGGGACTAGCGGGGGGGGATACGCAGTATTTT
CDR3aa: CSARDPGLAGGDTQYF

v_gene: TRBV15
d_gene: NA
abundance: few
j_gene: TRBJ2-7
CDR3nt: TGTGCCACCAGCAGGAAGATTAGCGGTTCTTTTTTCTACGAGCAGTACTTC
CDR3aa: CATSRKISGSFFYEQYF

v_gene: TRBV12-3/TRBV12-4
d_gene: NA
abundance: many
j_gene: TRBJ2-3
CDR3nt: TGTGCCAGCTGCGGCGGCACAGATACGCAGTATTTT
CDR3aa: CASCGGTDTQYF

v_gene: TRBV20-1
d_gene: TRBD2
abundance: many
j_gene: TRBJ2-5
CDR3nt: TGCAGTGCTAGAGATTTGGTAGCGGGGGTTGGGTATAAGGAGACCCAGTACTTC
CDR3aa: CSARDLVAGVGYKETQYF

v_gene: TRBV20-1
d_gene: TRBD2
abundance: NA
j_gene: TRBJ2-3
CDR3nt: TGCAGTGCTAGAGAAACTAGCGGGATGGGTACGCAGTATTTT
CDR3aa: CSARETSGMGTQYF

v_gene: TRBV24-1
d_gene: NA
abundance: NA
j_gene: TRBJ2-7
CDR3nt: TGTGCCACCAGTGATACAGGGTCCGGATACGAGCAGTACTTC
CDR3aa: CATSDTGSGYEQYF

v_gene: TRBV5-1
d_gene: TRBD2
abundance: NA
j_gene: TRBJ2-3
CDR3nt: TGCGCCAGCAGCTTGGTTCGACTAGCGGGCACAGATACGCAGTATTTT
CDR3aa: CASSLVRLAGTDTQYF

v_gene: TRBV29-1
d_gene: TRBD1
abundance: many
j_gene: TRBJ2-7
CDR3nt: TGCAGCGTGAGACAGGGGGTAGGCTACGAGCAGTACTTC
CDR3aa: CSVRQGVGYEQYF

v_gene: TRBV7-2
d_gene: NA
abundance: many
j_gene: TRBJ2-1
CDR3nt: TGTGCCAGCAGCCAAAAACAGGGAGACTACAATGAGCAGTTCTTC
CDR3aa: CASSQKQGDYNEQFF

v_gene: TRBV7-6
d_gene: NA
abundance: NA
j_gene: TRBJ2-7
CDR3nt: TGTGCCAGCAGCTTACCGGGCACCGAGCAGTACTTC
CDR3aa: CASSLPGTEQYF

v_gene: TRBV7-9
d_gene: TRBD2
abundance: once
j_gene: TRBJ2-1
CDR3nt: TGTGCCAGCAGCCAACAAGCGGGGACGTACAATGAGCAGTTCTTC
CDR3aa: CASSQQAGTYNEQFF

v_gene: TRBV29-1
d_gene: NA
abundance: NA
j_gene: TRBJ1-3
CDR3nt: TGCAGCGTCGAGGGTTTAGGAAGCTCTGGAAACACCATATATTTT
CDR3aa: CSVEGLGSSGNTIYF

v_gene: TRBV29-1
d_gene: TRBD1
abundance: many
j_gene: TRBJ2-1
CDR3nt: TGCAGCGTTGATATTATATGGACTGGACAGGGTGGGGGACTGAGATTCTCCTACAATGAGCAGTTCTTC
CDR3aa: CSVDIIWTGQGGGLRFSYNEQFF

v_gene: TRBV3-1
d_gene: NA
abundance: many
j_gene: TRBJ2-1
CDR3nt: TGTGCCAGCAGCCAAGAGGGCGGGGCCAAATACAATGAGCAGTTCTTC
CDR3aa: CASSQEGGAKYNEQFF

v_gene: TRBV21-1
d_gene: NA
abundance: NA
j_gene: TRBJ1-2
CDR3nt: TGTGCCAGCAGTTCTGACAGGGTTAATGGCTACACCTTC
CDR3aa: CASSSDRVNGYTF

v_gene: TRBV28
d_gene: TRBD1
abundance: NA
j_gene: TRBJ1-5
CDR3nt: TGTGCCATCGGGACAGTTAGCAATCAGCCCCAGCATTTT
CDR3aa: CAIGTVSNQPQHF

v_gene: TRBV29-1
d_gene: NA
abundance: NA
j_gene: TRBJ1-2
CDR3nt: TGCAGCGCCAGTACCCTGAAGTGGCAGGGGTTAGGATACGGCTACACCTTC
CDR3aa: CSASTLKWQGLGYGYTF

v_gene: TRBV29-1
d_gene: NA
abundance: few
j_gene: TRBJ2-7
CDR3nt: TGCAGCGTTGATAATGGCAACTACGAGCAGTACTTC
CDR3aa: CSVDNGNYEQYF

v_gene: TRBV4-1
d_gene: TRBD2
abundance: few
j_gene: TRBJ2-2
CDR3nt: TGCGCCAGCAGCCAGAGAGTAGCGGGAACGAACACCGGGGAGCTGTTTTTT
CDR3aa: CASSQRVAGTNTGELFF

v_gene: TRBV5-6
d_gene: TRBD1
abundance: many
j_gene: TRBJ2-6
CDR3nt: TGTGCCAGCAGCTTGGTGACAGGGACACTGAGCTCTGGGGCCAACGTCCTGACTTTC
CDR3aa: CASSLVTGTLSSGANVLTF

v_gene: TRBV29-1
d_gene: NA
abundance: NA
j_gene: TRBJ2-1
CDR3nt: TGCAGCGCCCGGGGTTTTGGGCCTAGGGATGAGCAGTTCTTC
CDR3aa: CSARGFGPRDEQFF

v_gene: TRBV10-2
d_gene: NA
abundance: many
j_gene: TRBJ2-5
CDR3nt: TGCGCCAGCAGTGATGGTAGATGGGCGTTAGAGACCCAGTACTTC
CDR3aa: CASSDGRWALETQYF

v_gene: TRBV20-1
d_gene: NA
abundance: NA
j_gene: TRBJ2-7
CDR3nt: TGCAGTGCTGGGGGCAGCGGGACCCTAGGCGAGCAGTACTTC
CDR3aa: CSAGGSGTLGEQYF

v_gene: TRBV12-3/TRBV12-4
d_gene: TRBD2
abundance: many
j_gene: TRBJ2-2
CDR3nt: TGTGTCAGCAGCGGGAGTCGAACCGGGGAGCTGTTTTTT
CDR3aa: CVSSGSRTGELFF

v_gene: TRBV29-1
d_gene: TRBD1
abundance: NA
j_gene: TRBJ2-1
CDR3nt: TGCAGCGTCCCTACCGGGACAGCCTACAATGAGCAGTTCTTC
CDR3aa: CSVPTGTAYNEQFF

v_gene: TRBV11-2
d_gene: NA
abundance: few
j_gene: TRBJ1-6
CDR3nt: TGTGCCAGCAGCTTAGAATGGCAGGCTAATTCACCCCTCCACTTT
CDR3aa: CASSLEWQANSPLHF

v_gene: TRBV27
d_gene: NA
abundance: many
j_gene: TRBJ1-4
CDR3nt: TGTGCCAGCAGTTTAGACGGAGATGAAAAACTGTTTTTT
CDR3aa: CASSLDGDEKLFF